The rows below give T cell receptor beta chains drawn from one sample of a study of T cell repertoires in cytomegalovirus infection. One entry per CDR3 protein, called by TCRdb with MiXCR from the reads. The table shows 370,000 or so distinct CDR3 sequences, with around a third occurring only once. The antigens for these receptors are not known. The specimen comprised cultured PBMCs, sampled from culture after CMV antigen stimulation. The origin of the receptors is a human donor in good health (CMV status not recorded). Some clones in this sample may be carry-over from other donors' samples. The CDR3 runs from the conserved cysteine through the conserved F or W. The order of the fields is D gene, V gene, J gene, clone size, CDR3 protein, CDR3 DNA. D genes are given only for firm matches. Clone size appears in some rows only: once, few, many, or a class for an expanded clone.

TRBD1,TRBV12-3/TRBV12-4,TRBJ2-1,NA,CASGRDSAYNEQFF,TGTGCCAGCGGCCGGGACAGTGCCTACAATGAGCAGTTCTTC
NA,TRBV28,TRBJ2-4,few,CASSTQFTQYF,TGTGCCAGCAGCACCCAGTTTACTCAGTACTTC
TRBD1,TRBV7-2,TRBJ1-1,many,CASSFRQGISEAFF,TGTGCCAGCAGCTTTCGACAGGGTATCTCTGAAGCTTTCTTT
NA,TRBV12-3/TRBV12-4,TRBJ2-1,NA,CASSFDIASGFYNEQFF,TGTGCCAGCAGTTTCGACATAGCGTCCGGCTTCTACAATGAGCAGTTCTTC
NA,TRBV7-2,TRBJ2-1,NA,CASSRMLMTYNEQFF,TGTGCCAGCAGCCGGATGCTGATGACCTACAATGAGCAGTTCTTC
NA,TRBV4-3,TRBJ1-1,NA,CASSQDLLNGVNTEAFF,TGCGCCAGCAGCCAAGACCTCCTAAATGGGGTGAACACTGAAGCTTTCTTT
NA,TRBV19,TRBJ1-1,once,CASEDSRGKNTEAFF,TGTGCCAGTGAAGACAGCAGGGGAAAGAACACTGAAGCTTTCTTT
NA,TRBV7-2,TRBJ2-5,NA,CASSLDIRGVGETQYF,TGTGCCAGCAGCTTAGATATCAGGGGAGTAGGAGAGACCCAGTACTTC
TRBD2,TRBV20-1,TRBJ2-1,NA,CSASLLAGTNEQFF,TGCAGTGCTAGTCTCCTAGCGGGTACGAATGAGCAGTTCTTC
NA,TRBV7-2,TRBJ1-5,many,CASSLGAQNQPQHF,TGTGCCAGCAGCTTAGGGGCCCAGAATCAGCCCCAGCATTTT
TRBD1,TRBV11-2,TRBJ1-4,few,CASSYDRVTGKLFF,TGTGCCAGCAGCTACGACAGGGTGACGGGAAAACTGTTTTTT
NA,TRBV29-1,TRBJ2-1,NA,CSSQESVKPNEQFF,TGCAGCTCCCAAGAGTCAGTGAAACCGAATGAGCAGTTCTTC
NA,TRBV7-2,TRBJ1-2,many,CASSLGGAVAGYTF,TGTGCCAGCAGCTTAGGAGGGGCAGTCGCTGGCTACACCTTC
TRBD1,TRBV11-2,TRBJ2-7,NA,CASSFLGRTGPYEQYF,TGTGCCAGCAGCTTTTTAGGTCGGACAGGGCCCTACGAGCAGTACTTC
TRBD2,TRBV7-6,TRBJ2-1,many,CASTPTSGILNEQFF,TGTGCCAGCACCCCGACTAGCGGGATTTTGAATGAGCAGTTCTTC
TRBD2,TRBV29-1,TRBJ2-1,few,CSVGAGLINEQFF,TGCAGCGTTGGAGCGGGATTAATCAATGAGCAGTTCTTC
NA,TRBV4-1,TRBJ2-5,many,CASSRQDNKETQYF,TGCGCCAGCAGCCGACAGGACAACAAAGAGACCCAGTACTTC
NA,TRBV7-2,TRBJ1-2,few,CASSAAGQTGYTF,TGTGCCAGCAGCGCAGCGGGACAAACGGGCTACACCTTC
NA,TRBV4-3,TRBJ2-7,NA,CASSQEMRGEQYF,TGCGCCAGCAGCCAAGAGATGAGGGGCGAGCAGTACTTC
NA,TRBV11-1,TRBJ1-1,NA,CASSRGAMNTEAFF,TGTGCCAGCAGCCGGGGGGCTATGAACACTGAAGCTTTCTTT
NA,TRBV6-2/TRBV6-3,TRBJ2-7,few,CASSTPGPNTYEQYF,TGTGCCAGCAGTACTCCGGGGCCTAATACCTACGAGCAGTACTTC
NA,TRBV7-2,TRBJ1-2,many,CASRLPGHLNYGYTF,TGTGCCAGCAGGTTACCGGGACACCTTAACTATGGCTACACCTTC
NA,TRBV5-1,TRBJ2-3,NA,CASSLPEVRTDTQYF,TGCGCAAGCTCCTTGCCGGAGGTGAGAACAGATACGCAGTATTTT
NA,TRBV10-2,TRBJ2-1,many,CASSEPIGPYNEQFF,TGCGCCAGCAGTGAACCGATCGGCCCTTACAATGAGCAGTTCTTC
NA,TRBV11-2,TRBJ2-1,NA,CASSLDKARAYNEQFF,TGTGCCAGCAGCTTAGATAAAGCGAGAGCCTACAATGAGCAGTTCTTC
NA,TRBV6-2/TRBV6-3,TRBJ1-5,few,CASSRLGPQGGQPQHF,TGTGCCAGCAGTCGCCTTGGTCCACAGGGCGGGCAGCCCCAGCATTTT
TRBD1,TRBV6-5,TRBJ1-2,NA,CASRPQGGADGYTF,TGTGCCAGCAGACCCCAGGGGGGGGCTGATGGCTACACCTTC
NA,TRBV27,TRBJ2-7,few,CASSLSWELEQYF,TGTGCCAGCAGTTTATCTTGGGAACTCGAGCAGTACTTC
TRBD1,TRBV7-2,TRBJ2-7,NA,CASSRDRIAYEQYF,TGTGCCAGCAGCCGGGACAGGATAGCCTACGAGCAGTACTTC
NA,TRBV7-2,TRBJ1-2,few,CASRPPQSLHYGYTF,TGTGCCAGCAGGCCTCCCCAGAGCCTCCACTATGGCTACACCTTC
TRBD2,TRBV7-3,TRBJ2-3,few,CASGLAASTDTQYF,TGTGCCAGCGGACTAGCGGCCTCCACAGATACGCAGTATTTT
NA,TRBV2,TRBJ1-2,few,CASTPQGNYGYTF,TGTGCCAGCACCCCGCAGGGTAACTATGGCTACACCTTC
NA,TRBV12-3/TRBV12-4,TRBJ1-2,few,CASSGTFSGNYGYTF,TGTGCCAGTAGCGGGACTTTTTCAGGGAACTATGGCTACACCTTC
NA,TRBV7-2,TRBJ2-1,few,CASSFKILDFSYNEQFF,TGTGCCAGCAGCTTTAAAATCCTAGACTTCTCCTACAATGAGCAGTTCTTC
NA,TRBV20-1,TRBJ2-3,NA,CSARGYGQSTDTQYF,TGCAGTGCTAGAGGATACGGACAGAGCACAGATACGCAGTATTTT
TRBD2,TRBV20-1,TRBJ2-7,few,CSAPTSGPSLEQYF,TGCAGTGCCCCTACTAGCGGGCCCTCCCTTGAGCAGTACTTC